This T cell receptor (beta chain) derives from a study of blood T cell repertoires in COVID-19. Study processing details: Reference gene primer amplification gave nucleated cell count estimates. This table comes from immunoSEQ multiplex PCR, and its TCRdb copy is limited to in-frame clones, with some not included. D and trimming were read from the DNA, whereas the V and J calls and clone size are those reported in that table. The data hold roughly 200,000 clones, with around 88% observed a single time. Germline loops: CDR1 MNHEY, CDR2 SVGAGI. V was shortened by 7 bases and J by 3 bases, with 17 bases between the two germline ends. The CDR3 is 15 residues long.

This chain joins TRBV6-5 and TRBJ2-3; TRBD2 might be the D (7 bases). The sequencing sample was made of peripheral blood. The origin of this receptor is a man aged 18 to 30 with active or convalescent COVID-19. This CDR3 reads CASMQQGAGTDTQYF. The DNA of the CDR3 is TGTGCCAGCATGCAACAGGGAGCGGGAACAGATACGCAGTATTTT.